The 3 T cell receptor beta chains given below trace back to one sample, sequenced in a study of CD8+CD57+ T cells in acquired aplastic anemia. Genomic DNA acted as the template from which TCR beta VDJ combination and CDR3 sequence profiling were carried out. TCRdb re-derived calls from the reads in MiXCR, one entry per CDR3 protein. There are about 250,000 distinct CDR3 sequences in the sample; 45% to 50% occur only once, and about 7.8% lies in the top ten. It was patients with CD8+CD57+ cell expansion by flow cytometry who were chosen for sequencing. The sample consisted of sorted CD4+, CD8+, or CD8+CD57+ T cells (not recorded which) from PBMCs. The origin of the receptors is a human donor with aplastic anemia.

This sequence joins TRBV6-2 or TRBV6-3 and TRBJ2-5; possible D gene TRBD1, 7 bases. CDR1 MNHEY and CDR2 SVGEGT come from the germline V gene. The V and J ends lost 2 bases and 3 bases respectively, with 19 bases between them. The CDR3 is made up of 17 amino acids. CDR3 amino acids: CASSYDGEDRRKETQYF. The DNA of the CDR3 is TGTGCCAGCAGTTACGACGGGGAGGACAGGCGTAAAGAGACCCAGTACTTC.

The V and J genes are TRBV5-8 and TRBJ1-5; D is uncertain. Trimming removed 0 bases at V and 1 base at J, with 17 bases between. Germline V gene sequence: CDR1 SGHTS, CDR2 YDEGEE. This CDR3 is built from 18 residues. The CDR3 here is CASSLGDGEWSSNQPQHF. Written as DNA, the CDR3 is TGTGCCAGCAGCTTGGGTGACGGGGAATGGTCGAGCAATCAGCCCCAGCATTTT.

The V call is TRBV7-2, the J call TRBJ1-1; a weak D match, TRBD1 (5 bases). The CDR3 totals 15 residues. The germline V gene encodes CDR1 SGHTA and CDR2 FQGNSA. V was pared by 4 bases and J by 1 base, with 13 bases between. The CDR3 here is CASSSKGRANTEAFF. The CDR3 DNA sequence: TGTGCCAGCAGCTCCAAGGGCAGGGCGAACACTGAAGCTTTCTTT.